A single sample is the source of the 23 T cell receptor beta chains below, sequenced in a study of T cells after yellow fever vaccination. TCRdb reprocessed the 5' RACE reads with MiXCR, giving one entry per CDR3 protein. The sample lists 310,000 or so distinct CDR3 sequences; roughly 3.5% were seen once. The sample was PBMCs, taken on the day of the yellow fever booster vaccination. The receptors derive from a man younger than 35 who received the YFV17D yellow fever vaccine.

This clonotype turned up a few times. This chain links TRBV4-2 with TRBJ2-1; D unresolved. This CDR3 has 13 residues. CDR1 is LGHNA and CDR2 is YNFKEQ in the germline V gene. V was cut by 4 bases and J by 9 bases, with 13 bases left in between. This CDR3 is CASSPGRNSEQFF. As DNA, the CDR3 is TGTGCCAGCAGCCCAGGACGAAACAGTGAGCAGTTCTTC.

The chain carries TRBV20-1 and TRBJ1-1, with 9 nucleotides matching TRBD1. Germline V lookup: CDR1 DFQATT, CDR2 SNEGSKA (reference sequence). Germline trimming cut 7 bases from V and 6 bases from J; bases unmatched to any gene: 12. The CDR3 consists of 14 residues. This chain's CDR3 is CSVKRPQGASEAFF. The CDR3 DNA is TGCAGTGTCAAACGCCCACAGGGGGCTTCTGAAGCTTTCTTT.

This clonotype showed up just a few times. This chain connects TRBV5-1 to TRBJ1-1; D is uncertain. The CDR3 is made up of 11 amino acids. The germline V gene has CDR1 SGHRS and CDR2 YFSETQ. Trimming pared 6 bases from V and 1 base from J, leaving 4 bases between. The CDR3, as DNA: TGCGCCAGCAAATCGAACACTGAAGCTTTCTTT. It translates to CASKSNTEAFF.

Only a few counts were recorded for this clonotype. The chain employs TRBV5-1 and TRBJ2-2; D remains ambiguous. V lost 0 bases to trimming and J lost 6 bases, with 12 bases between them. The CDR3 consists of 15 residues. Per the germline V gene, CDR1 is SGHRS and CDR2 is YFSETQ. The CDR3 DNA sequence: TGCGCCAGCAGCTTGGGCCATGAGGTCCCCGGGGAGCTGTTTTTT. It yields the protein CASSLGHEVPGELFF.

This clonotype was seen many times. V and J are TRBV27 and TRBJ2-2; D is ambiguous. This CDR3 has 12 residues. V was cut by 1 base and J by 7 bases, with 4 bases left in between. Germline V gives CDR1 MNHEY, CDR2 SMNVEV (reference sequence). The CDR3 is CASSLLDGELFF. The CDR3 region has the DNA TGTGCCAGCAGTTTATTAGACGGGGAGCTGTTTTTT.

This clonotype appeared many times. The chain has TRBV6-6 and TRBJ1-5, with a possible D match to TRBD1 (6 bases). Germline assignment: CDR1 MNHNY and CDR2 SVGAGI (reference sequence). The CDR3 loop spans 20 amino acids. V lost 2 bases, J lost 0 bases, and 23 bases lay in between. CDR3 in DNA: TGTGCCAGCAGTTACGTAACGCCGGGGGGCCCAGATTATAGCAATCAGCCCCAGCATTTT. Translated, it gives CASSYVTPGGPDYSNQPQHF.

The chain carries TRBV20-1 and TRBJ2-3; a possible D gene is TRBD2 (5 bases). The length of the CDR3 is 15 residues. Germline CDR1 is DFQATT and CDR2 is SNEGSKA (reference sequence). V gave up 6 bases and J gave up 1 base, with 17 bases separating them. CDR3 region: CSATTIGVRTDTQYF. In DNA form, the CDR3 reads TGCAGTGCCACGACGATCGGGGTACGCACAGATACGCAGTATTTT.

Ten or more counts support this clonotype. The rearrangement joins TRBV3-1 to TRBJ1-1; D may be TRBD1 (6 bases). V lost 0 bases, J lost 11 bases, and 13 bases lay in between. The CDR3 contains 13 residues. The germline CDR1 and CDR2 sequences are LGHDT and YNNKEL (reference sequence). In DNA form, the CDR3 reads TGTGCCAGCAGCCAAGATCAGTCAGGGGTTGCTTTCTTT. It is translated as CASSQDQSGVAFF.

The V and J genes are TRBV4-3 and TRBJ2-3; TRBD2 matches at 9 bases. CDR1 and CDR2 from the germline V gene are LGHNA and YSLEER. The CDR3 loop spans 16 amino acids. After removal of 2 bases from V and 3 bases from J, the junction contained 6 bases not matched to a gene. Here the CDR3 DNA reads TGCGCCAGCAGCCAAAAAGGACTAGCGAGAACAGATACGCAGTATTTT. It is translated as CASSQKGLARTDTQYF.

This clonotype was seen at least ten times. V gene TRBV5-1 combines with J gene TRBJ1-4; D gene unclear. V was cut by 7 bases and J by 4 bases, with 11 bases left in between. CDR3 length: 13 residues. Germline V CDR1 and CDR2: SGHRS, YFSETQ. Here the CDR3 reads CASGLGSNEKLFF. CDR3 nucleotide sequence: TGCGCCAGCGGACTCGGCAGTAATGAAAAACTGTTTTTT.

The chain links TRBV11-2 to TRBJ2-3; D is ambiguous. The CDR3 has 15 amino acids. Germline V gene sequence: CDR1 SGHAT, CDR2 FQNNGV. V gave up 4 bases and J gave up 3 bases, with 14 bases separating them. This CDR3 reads CASSSVGFSTDTQYF. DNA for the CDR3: TGTGCCAGCAGCTCGGTAGGGTTTTCGACAGATACGCAGTATTTT.

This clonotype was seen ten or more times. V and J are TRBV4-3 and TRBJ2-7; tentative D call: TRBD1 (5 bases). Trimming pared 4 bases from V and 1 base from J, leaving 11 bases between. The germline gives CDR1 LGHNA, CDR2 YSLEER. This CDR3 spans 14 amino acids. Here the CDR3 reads CASSPLDRSYEQYF. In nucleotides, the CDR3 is TGCGCCAGCAGCCCCCTCGACAGATCCTACGAGCAGTACTTC.

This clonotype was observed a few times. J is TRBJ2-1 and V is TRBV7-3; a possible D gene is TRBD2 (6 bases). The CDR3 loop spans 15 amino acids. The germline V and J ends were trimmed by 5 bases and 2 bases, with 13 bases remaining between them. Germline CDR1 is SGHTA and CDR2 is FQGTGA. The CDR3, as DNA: TGTGCCAGCAGCCACGAGCGGGTTCCCTACAATGAGCAGTTCTTC. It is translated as CASSHERVPYNEQFF.

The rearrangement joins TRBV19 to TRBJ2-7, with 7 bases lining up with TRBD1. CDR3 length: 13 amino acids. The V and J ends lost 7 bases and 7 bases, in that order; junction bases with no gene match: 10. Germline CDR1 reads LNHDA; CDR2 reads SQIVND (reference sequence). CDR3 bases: TGTGCCAGTATAAACAGGGGTTTCTGGGAGCAGTACGTC. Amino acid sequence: CASINRGFWEQYV.

The CDR3 spells CASSSRQNLEAFF. Written as DNA, the CDR3 is TGTGCCAGCAGTTCAAGACAGAACCTTGAAGCTTTCTTT. The chain couples TRBV12-3 or TRBV12-4 to TRBJ1-1; the D gene is possibly TRBD1 (5 bases). The CDR3 runs 13 residues. V gave up 4 bases and J gave up 7 bases, with 13 bases separating them.

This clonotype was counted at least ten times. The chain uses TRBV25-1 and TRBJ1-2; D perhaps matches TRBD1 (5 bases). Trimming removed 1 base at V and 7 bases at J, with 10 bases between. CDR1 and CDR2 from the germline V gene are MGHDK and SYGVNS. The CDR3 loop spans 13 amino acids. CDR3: CASSESSRGGYTF. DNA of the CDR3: TGTGCCAGCAGTGAATCAAGTAGGGGTGGCTACACCTTC.

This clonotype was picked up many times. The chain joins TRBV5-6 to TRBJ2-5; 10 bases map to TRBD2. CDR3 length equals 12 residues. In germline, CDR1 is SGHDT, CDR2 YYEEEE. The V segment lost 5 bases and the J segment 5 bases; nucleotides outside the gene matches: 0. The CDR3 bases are TGTGCCAGCAGGGGACTAGCGGAGACCCAGTACTTC. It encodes CASRGLAETQYF. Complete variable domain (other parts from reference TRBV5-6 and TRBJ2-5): DAGVTQSPTHLIKTRGQQVTLRCSPKSGHDTVSWYQQALGQGPQFIFQYYEEEERQRGNFPDRFSGHQFPNYSSELNVNALLLGDSALYLCASRGLAETQYFGPGTRLLVL.

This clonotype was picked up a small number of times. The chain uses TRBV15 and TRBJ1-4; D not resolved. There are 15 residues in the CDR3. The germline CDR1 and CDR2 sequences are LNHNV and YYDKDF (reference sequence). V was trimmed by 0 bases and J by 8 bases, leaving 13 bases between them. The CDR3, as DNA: TGTGCCACCAGCAGAGATAAGGGTATTGGGGAAAAACTGTTTTTT. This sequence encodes CATSRDKGIGEKLFF.

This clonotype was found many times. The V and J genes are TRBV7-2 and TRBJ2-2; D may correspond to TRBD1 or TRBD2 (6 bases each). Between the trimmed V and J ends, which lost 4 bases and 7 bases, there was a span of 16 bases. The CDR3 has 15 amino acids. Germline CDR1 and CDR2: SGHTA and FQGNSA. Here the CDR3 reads CASSSQGRINGELFF. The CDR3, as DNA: TGTGCCAGCAGCTCGCAGGGGAGGATAAACGGGGAGCTGTTTTTT.

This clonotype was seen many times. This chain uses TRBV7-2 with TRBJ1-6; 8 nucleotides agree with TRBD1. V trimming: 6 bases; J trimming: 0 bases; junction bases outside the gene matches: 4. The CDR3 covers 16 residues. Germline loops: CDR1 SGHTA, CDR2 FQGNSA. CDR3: CASRGQDVSYNSPLHF. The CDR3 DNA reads TGTGCCAGCAGGGGACAGGATGTCTCCTATAATTCACCCCTCCACTTT. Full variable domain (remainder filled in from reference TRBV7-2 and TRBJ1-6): GAGVSQSPSNKVTEKGKDVELRCDPISGHTALYWYRQSLGQGLEFLIYFQGNSAPDKSGLPSDRFSAERTGGSVSTLTIQRTQQEDSAVYLCASRGQDVSYNSPLHFGNGTRLTVT.

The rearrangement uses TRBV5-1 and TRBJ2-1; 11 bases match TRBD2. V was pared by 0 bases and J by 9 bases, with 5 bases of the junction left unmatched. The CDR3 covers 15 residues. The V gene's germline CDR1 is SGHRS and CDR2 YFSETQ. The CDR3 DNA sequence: TGCGCCAGCAGCTTGGTTAGCGGGGGGGTCGGTGAGCAGTTCTTC. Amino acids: CASSLVSGGVGEQFF. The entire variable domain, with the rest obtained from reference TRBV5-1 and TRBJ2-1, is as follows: KAGVTQTPRYLIKTRGQQVTLSCSPISGHRSVSWYQQTPGQGLQFLFEYFSETQRNKGNFPGRFSGRQFSNSRSEMNVSTLELGDSALYLCASSLVSGGVGEQFFGPGTRLTVL.

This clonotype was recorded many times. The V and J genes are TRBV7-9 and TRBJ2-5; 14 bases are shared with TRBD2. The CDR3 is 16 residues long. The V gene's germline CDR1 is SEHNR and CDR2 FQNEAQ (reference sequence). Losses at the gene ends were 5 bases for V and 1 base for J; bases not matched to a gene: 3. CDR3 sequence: CASSQGLAGVQETQYF. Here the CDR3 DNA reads TGTGCCAGCAGCCAGGGACTAGCGGGGGTCCAAGAGACCCAGTACTTC. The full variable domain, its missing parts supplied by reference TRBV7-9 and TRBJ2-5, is DTGVSQNPRHKITKRGQNVTFRCDPISEHNRLYWYRQTLGQGPEFLTYFQNEAQLEKSRLLSDRFSAERPKGSFSTLEIQRTEQGDSAMYLCASSQGLAGVQETQYFGPGTRLLVL.

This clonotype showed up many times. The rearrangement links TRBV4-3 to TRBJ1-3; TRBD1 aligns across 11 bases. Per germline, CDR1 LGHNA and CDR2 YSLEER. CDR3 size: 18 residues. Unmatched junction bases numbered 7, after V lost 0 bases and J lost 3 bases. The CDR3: CASSQDLGTGGGGNTIYF. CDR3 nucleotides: TGCGCCAGCAGCCAAGATCTTGGGACAGGGGGTGGTGGAAACACCATATATTTT.